One sample yielded the 13 T cell receptor beta chains listed below, sequenced in a study of CXCR3-negative and CXCR3-positive naive CD8 T cells (dated by TCRdb to between 2018 and 2021). Sequencing used a NextSeq 550. The Human TCR Profiling Kit (MiLaboratory) was used to prepare UMI-labeled 5' RACE TRB cDNA libraries. Following reprocessing of the reads by TCRdb, the data hold one row per CDR3 protein sequence and no DNA is available. This sample's table contains 75,000 or so distinct CDR3 sequences. Of the sample, roughly 1.4% falls within the top ten clones. The sample taken for sequencing was naive CXCR3- CD8+ T cells from blood. The sample's cell subset or site label is to be understood as: CD45RO-CCR7+CD27+CD95- naive CD8+ T cells lacking CXCR3 (TNR3-). The receptors were sampled from a human donor in good health. Some clones in this sample may be carry-over from other donors' samples.

The J gene is TRBJ1-1, the V gene TRBV7-9; TCRdb proposes TRBD1, but this gene call is untestable without DNA. CDR3 length: 13 amino acids. Germline values: CDR1 SEHNR, CDR2 FQNEAQ (reference sequence). The CDR3 spells CASRLVGDTEAFF. Variable domain in full (rest from reference TRBV7-9 and TRBJ1-1): DTGVSQNPRHKITKRGQNVTFRCDPISEHNRLYWYRQTLGQGPEFLTYFQNEAQLEKSRLLSDRFSAERPKGSFSTLEIQRTEQGDSAMYLCASRLVGDTEAFFGQGTRLTVV.

V and J are TRBV7-9 and TRBJ2-4; with no DNA, the TCRdb D assignment of TRBD2 cannot be verified. Per germline, CDR1 SEHNR and CDR2 FQNEAQ (reference sequence). The CDR3 covers 17 residues. The CDR3 here is CASSPNGPPGGQNIQYF. The full variable domain, with the rest looked up from reference TRBV7-9 and TRBJ2-4, is DTGVSQNPRHKITKRGQNVTFRCDPISEHNRLYWYRQTLGQGPEFLTYFQNEAQLEKSRLLSDRFSAERPKGSFSTLEIQRTEQGDSAMYLCASSPNGPPGGQNIQYFGAGTRLSVL.

V gene TRBV27 combines with J gene TRBJ2-7; the D gene TCRdb calls, TRBD1, cannot be checked with no DNA. CDR1 and CDR2 (germline): MNHEY, SMNVEV (reference sequence). CDR3 length: 15 residues. The CDR3: CASSLSGRGSYEQYF.

This chain joins TRBV28 and TRBJ2-5; TCRdb's D gene call, TRBD2, goes unchecked for lack of DNA. Looked up from germline, CDR1 is MDHEN and CDR2 is SYDVKM. The CDR3 extends over 16 amino acids. Here the CDR3 reads CASSLEGFLGWGTQYF.

V usage is TRBV29-1 and J usage is TRBJ2-7; the TCRdb call, TRBD2, lacks DNA for checking. CDR3 length: 14 amino acids. Germline V gene sequence: CDR1 SQVTM, CDR2 ANQGSEA. CDR3 residues: CSVEGLAGVYEQYF.

The CDR3 sequence is CASSQDSSGTGGLNEQYF. This chain uses TRBV4-3 with TRBJ2-7; the D gene TCRdb calls, TRBD1, cannot be checked with no DNA. Germline V gives CDR1 LGHNA, CDR2 YSLEER. This CDR3 has 18 amino acids.

The V and J genes are TRBV5-1 and TRBJ2-1; absent DNA, TCRdb's TRBD2 call cannot be checked. The CDR3 loop spans 15 amino acids. Germline V CDR1 and CDR2: SGHRS, YFSETQ. The CDR3: CASSQGPDYSNEQFF.

The V call is TRBV7-9, the J call TRBJ2-7; lacking DNA, the TRBD1 call made by TCRdb goes unchecked. The CDR3 covers 20 residues. CDR1 SEHNR and CDR2 FQNEAQ come from the germline V gene (reference sequence). CDR3 region: CASSADRGSVLTSPTYEQYF. The full variable domain, rest sourced from reference TRBV7-9 and TRBJ2-7, is DTGVSQNPRHKITKRGQNVTFRCDPISEHNRLYWYRQTLGQGPEFLTYFQNEAQLEKSRLLSDRFSAERPKGSFSTLEIQRTEQGDSAMYLCASSADRGSVLTSPTYEQYFGPGTRLTVT.

The rearrangement links TRBV7-6 to TRBJ2-1; the D gene TCRdb calls, TRBD2, cannot be checked with no DNA. The CDR3 totals 19 residues. Germline CDR1 reads SGHVS; CDR2 reads FNYEAQ. CDR3: CASSLTRVLGGPIYNEQFF.

V gene TRBV7-3 combines with J gene TRBJ2-7. Germline loops: CDR1 SGHTA, CDR2 FQGTGA. The CDR3 has 13 amino acids. CDR3 loop: CASSLYGNYEQYF. The full variable domain, completed using reference TRBV7-3 and TRBJ2-7, is GAGVSQTPSNKVTEKGKYVELRCDPISGHTALYWYRQSLGQGPEFLIYFQGTGAADDSGLPNDRFFAVRPEGSVSTLKIQRTERGDSAVYLCASSLYGNYEQYFGPGTRLTVT.

V gene TRBV12-3 or TRBV12-4 combines with J gene TRBJ2-6. The CDR3 sequence is 13 residues long. The CDR3 is CASSYSGANVLTF.

V is TRBV6-2 or TRBV6-3 and J is TRBJ2-7. The length of the CDR3 is 13 residues. Germline values: CDR1 MNHEY, CDR2 SVGEGT. This chain's CDR3 is CASRGDSSYEQYF.

The chain's CDR3 is CSVVWGRVTDTQYF. The chain employs TRBV29-1 and TRBJ2-3; TCRdb's D call of TRBD1 is untestable without DNA. Germline CDR1 is SQVTM and CDR2 is ANQGSEA. The CDR3 has 14 residues.